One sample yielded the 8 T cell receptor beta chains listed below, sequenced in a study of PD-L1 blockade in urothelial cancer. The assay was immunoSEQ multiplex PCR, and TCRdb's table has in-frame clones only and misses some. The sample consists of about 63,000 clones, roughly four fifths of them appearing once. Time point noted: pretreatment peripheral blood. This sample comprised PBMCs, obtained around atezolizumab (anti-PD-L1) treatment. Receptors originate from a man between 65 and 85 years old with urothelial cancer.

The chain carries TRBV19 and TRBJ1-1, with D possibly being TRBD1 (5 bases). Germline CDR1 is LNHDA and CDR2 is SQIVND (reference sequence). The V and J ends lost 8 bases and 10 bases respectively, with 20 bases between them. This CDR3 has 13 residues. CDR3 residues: CASHRLGSKVAFF. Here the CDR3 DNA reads TGTGCCAGTCACAGGCTGGGATCCAAGGTAGCTTTCTTT. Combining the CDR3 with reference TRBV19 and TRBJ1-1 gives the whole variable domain DGGITQSPKYLFRKEGQNVTLSCEQNLNHDAMYWYRQDPGQGLRLIYYSQIVNDFQKGDIAEGYSVSREKKESFPLTVTSAQKNPTAFYLCASHRLGSKVAFFGQGTRLTVV.

The CDR3 sequence: CASSPRLSTDTQYF. Here the CDR3 DNA reads TGTGCCAGCTCACCAAGACTGAGCACAGATACGCAGTATTTT. The chain joins TRBV18 to TRBJ2-3; no reliable D call. The V end lost 2 bases, the J end lost 0 bases, and 6 bases lay between the germline ends. The CDR3 is made up of 14 amino acids. From germline, CDR1 is KGHSH and CDR2 LQKENI.

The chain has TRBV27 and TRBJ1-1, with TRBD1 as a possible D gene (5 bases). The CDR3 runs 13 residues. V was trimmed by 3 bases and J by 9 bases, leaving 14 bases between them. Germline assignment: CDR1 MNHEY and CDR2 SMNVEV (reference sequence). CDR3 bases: TGTGCCAGCAGTTTCGCGGGGGGATTTAAAGCTTTCTTT. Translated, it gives CASSFAGGFKAFF.

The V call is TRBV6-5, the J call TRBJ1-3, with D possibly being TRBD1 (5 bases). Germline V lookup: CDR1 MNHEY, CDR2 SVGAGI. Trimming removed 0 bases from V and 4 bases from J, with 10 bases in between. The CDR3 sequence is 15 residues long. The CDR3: CASSYSPGPGNTIYF. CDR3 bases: TGTGCCAGCAGTTACTCCCCAGGGCCCGGAAACACCATATATTTT.

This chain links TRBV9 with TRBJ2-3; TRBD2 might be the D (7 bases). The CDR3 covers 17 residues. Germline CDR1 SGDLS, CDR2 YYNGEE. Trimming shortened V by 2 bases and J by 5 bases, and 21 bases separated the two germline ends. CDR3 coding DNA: TGTGCCAGCAGCGTGGGTGTCGGGGGGCAGTTGGGAGATACGCAGTATTTT. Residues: CASSVGVGGQLGDTQYF.

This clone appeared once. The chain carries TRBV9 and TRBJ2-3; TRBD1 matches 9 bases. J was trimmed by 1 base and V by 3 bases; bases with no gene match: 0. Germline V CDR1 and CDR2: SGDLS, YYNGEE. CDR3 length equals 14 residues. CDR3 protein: CASSGTGGTDTQYF. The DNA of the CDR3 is TGTGCCAGCAGCGGGACAGGGGGCACAGATACGCAGTATTTT.

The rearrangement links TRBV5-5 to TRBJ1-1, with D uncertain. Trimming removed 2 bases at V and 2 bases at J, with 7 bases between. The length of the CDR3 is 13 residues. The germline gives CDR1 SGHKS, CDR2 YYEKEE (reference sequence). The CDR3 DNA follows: TGTGCCAGCAGCTTCACTGAAAACACTGAAGCTTTCTTT. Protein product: CASSFTENTEAFF.

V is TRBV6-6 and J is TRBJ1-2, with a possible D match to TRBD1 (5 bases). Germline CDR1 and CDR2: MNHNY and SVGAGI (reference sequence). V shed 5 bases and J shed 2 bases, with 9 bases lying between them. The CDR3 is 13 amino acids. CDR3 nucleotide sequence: TGTGCCAGCAGTACGACAGTAAACTATGGCTACACCTTC. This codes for CASSTTVNYGYTF.